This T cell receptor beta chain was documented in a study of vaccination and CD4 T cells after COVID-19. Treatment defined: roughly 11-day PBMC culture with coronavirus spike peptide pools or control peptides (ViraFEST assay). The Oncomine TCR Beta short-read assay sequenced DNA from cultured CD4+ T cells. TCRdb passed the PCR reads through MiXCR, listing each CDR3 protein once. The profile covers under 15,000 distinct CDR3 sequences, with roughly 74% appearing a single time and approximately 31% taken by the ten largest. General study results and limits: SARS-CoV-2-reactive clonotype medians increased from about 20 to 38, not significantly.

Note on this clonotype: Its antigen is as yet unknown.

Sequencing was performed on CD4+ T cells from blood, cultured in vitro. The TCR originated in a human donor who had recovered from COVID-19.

The CDR3 is CASSSGTGFRHQPQHF. The CDR3 DNA sequence: TGTGCCAGCAGCTCCGGGACAGGGTTTCGACATCAGCCCCAGCATTTT. The V and J genes are TRBV7-9 and TRBJ1-5, with 9 bases aligning to TRBD1. J lost 5 bases, V lost 4 bases, and 9 bases had no gene match. This CDR3 contains 16 residues. CDR1 is SEHNR and CDR2 is FQNEAQ in the germline V gene (reference sequence).